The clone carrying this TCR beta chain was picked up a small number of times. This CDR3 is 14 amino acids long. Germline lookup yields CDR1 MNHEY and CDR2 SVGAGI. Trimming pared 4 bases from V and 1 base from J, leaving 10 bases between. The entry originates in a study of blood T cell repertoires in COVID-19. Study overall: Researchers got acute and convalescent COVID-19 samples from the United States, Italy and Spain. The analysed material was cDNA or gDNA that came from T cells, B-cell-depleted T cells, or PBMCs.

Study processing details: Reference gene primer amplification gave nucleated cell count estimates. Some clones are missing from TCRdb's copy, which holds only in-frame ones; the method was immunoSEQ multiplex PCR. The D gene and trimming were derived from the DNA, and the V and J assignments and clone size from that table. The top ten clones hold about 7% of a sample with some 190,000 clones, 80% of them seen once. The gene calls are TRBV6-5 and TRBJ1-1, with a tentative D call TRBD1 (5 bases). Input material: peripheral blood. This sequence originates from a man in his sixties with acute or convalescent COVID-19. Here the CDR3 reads CASSLGGSNTEAFF. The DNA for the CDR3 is TGTGCCAGCAGTTTGGGGGGATCGAACACTGAAGCTTTCTTT.